This TCR beta chain was found in a study of lymphopenia after photon versus proton radiotherapy (dated by TCRdb to the late 2010s). Study-level background: The immunological effects of photon versus proton radiation therapy were compared in patients with gastrointestinal tumors who developed high-grade lymphopenia. A cohort of 20 patients with gastrointestinal tumors who received either photon or proton therapy and subsequently developed lymphopenia was included. The goal of the study was to describe how the two radiation modalities differ in their effects on the immune system. Results the study describes overall, beyond this receptor: During treatment, patients who received proton therapy stayed relatively stable, whereas patients who received photon therapy lost naive T cells and TCR diversity and gained effector/memory populations. Among patients across the cohort who died, overall survival time showed an inverse correlation with a larger post-nadir drop in TCR diversity. The survival association was assessed only in patients who died, and better survival with proton therapy was presented by the authors as a possibility rather than a demonstrated result. Once the lymphocyte count had reached its nadir, the repertoires of photon-treated patients showed oligoclonal expansion, particularly of CD8+ Temra cells, and this expansion drove the decline in diversity.

Concerning this clone itself: Its binding antigen is unknown. No much larger clonotype is one base removed from it; base qualities were not supplied.

From the germline V gene, CDR1 is MNHGY and CDR2 is SVAAGI. From the cysteine through the phenylalanine, the CDR3 covers 15 amino acids. Kept here is only the CDR3 DNA, which spans 45 bases and is read in frame from base 1. Here V drops 3 bases and J drops 2 bases, and the junction holds 6 bases not matched to any gene. Receptors were amplified or captured by the immunoSEQ multiplex PCR assay. Alongside multiparametric flow cytometry, deep sequencing of rearranged TCR beta loci was used to profile the T cell repertoires. In its TCRdb copy, this immuneACCESS table keeps in-frame sequences only and misses some clones. Where compared with another copy, unresolved V genes explain less than half of these, and the others have no known cause. This sample holds about 70,000 clones; roughly 90% were observed only once. Together, the top ten hold 2% to 2.5% of the sample.

The clonotype originates from a woman aged 40 to 49 with cholangiocarcinoma. Sequences were derived from peripheral blood, sampled from a patient treated with photon-based radiotherapy. The chain links TRBV6-9 with TRBJ2-7, with 8 bases matching TRBD2. For the CDR3, the sequence is CASSYSTSGTYEQYF. The nucleotides read TGTGCCAGCAGTTACTCAACTAGCGGTACCTACGAGCAGTACTTC.